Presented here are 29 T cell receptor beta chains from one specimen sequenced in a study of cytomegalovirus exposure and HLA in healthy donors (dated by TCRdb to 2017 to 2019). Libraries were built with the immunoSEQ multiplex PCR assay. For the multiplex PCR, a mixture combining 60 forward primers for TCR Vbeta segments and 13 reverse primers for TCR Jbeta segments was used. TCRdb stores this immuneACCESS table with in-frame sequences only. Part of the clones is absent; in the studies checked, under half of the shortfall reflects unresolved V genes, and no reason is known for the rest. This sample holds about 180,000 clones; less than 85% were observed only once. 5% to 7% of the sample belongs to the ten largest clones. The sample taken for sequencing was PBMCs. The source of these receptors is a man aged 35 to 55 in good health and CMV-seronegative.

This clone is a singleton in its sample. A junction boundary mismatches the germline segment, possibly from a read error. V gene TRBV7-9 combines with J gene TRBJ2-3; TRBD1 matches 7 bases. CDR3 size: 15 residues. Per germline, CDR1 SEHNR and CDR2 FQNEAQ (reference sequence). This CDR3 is CASSLALGGTATQYF. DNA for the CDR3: TGTGCCAGCAGCTTAGCGTTAGGGGGCACAGCTACGCAGTATTTT.

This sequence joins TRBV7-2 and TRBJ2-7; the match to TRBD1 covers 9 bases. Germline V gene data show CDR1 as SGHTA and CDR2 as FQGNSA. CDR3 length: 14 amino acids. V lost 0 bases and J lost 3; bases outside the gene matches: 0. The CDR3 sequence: CASSLAGQGYEQYF. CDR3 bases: TGTGCCAGCAGCTTAGCGGGACAGGGCTACGAGCAGTACTTC.

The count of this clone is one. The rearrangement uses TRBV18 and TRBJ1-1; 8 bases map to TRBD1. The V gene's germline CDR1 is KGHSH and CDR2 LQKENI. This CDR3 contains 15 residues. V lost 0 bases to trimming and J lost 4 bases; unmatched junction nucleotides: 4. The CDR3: CASSPPQGGATEAFF. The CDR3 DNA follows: TGTGCCAGCTCACCACCACAGGGGGGGGCCACTGAAGCTTTCTTT.

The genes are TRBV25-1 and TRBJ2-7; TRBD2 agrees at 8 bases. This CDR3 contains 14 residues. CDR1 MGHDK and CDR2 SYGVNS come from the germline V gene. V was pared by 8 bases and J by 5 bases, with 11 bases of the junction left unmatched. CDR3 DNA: TGTGCCAGCTCCCCGGGGCGGGAGGTCAACGAGCAGTACTTC. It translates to CASSPGREVNEQYF.

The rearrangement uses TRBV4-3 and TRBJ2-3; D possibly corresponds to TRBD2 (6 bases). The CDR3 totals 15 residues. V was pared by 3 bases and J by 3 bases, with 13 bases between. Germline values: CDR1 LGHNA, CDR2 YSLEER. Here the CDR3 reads CASSQAVAGTDTQYF. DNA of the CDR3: TGCGCCAGCAGCCAGGCCGTCGCGGGGACAGATACGCAGTATTTT.

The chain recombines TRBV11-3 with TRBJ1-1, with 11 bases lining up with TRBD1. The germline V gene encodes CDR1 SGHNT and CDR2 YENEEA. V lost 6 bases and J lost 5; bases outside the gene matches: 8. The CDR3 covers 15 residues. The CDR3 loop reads CASRPRTGGDTEAFF. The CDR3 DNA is TGTGCCAGCAGACCGAGGACAGGGGGCGATACTGAAGCTTTCTTT.

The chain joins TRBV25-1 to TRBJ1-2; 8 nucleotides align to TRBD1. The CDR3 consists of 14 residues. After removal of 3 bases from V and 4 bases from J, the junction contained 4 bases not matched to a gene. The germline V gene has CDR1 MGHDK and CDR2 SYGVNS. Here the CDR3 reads CASSDSDRAYGYTF. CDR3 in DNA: TGTGCCAGCAGTGATTCGGACAGGGCCTATGGCTACACCTTC.

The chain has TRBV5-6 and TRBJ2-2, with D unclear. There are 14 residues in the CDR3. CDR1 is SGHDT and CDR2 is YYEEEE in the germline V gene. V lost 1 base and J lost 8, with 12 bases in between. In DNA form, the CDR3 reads TGTGCCAGCAGCTTGTGGGCTGGCACTGGGGAGCTGTTTTTT. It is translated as CASSLWAGTGELFF.

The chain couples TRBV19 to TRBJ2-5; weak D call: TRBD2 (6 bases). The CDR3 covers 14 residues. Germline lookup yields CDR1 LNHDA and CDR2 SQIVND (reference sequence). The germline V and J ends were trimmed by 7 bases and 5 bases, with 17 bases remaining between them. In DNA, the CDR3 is TGTGCCAGTACCCCCTCTACGGGGGAGGAGACCCAGTACTTC. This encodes CASTPSTGEETQYF.

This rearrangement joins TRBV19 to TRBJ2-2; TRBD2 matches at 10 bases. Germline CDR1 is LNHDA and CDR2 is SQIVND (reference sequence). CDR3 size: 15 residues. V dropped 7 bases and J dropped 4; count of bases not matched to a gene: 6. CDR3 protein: CASNPLAGRTGELFF. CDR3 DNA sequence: TGTGCCAGTAATCCACTAGCGGGGCGCACCGGGGAGCTGTTTTTT.

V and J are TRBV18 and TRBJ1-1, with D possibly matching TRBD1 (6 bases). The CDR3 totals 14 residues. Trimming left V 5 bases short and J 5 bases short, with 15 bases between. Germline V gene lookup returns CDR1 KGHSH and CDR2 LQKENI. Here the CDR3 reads CASSARAGVTEAFF. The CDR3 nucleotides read TGTGCCAGCTCAGCCAGGGCAGGGGTTACTGAAGCTTTCTTT. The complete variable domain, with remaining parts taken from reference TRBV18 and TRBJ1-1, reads NAGVMQNPRHLVRRRGQEARLRCSPMKGHSHVYWYRQLPEEGLKFMVYLQKENIIDESGMPKERFSAEFPKEGPSILRIQQVVRGDSAAYFCASSARAGVTEAFFGQGTRLTVV.

In DNA form, the CDR3 reads TGTGCCAGCAGCAAAGTAGGGGTCCCCCAAACCTCTAACTATGGCTACACCTTC. Its translation is CASSKVGVPQTSNYGYTF. The genes are TRBV21-1 and TRBJ1-2; whether TRBD1, the table's D call, matches the DNA was not checked. TRBV21-1 is given as a pseudogene. This CDR3 is 18 amino acids long.

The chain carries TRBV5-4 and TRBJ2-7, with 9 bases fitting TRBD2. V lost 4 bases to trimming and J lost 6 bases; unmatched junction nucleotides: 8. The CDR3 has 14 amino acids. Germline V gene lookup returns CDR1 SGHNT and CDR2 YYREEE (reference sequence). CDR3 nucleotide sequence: TGTGCCAGCAGCGTTAGCGGGAGCAATTCCGAGCAGTACTTC. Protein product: CASSVSGSNSEQYF.

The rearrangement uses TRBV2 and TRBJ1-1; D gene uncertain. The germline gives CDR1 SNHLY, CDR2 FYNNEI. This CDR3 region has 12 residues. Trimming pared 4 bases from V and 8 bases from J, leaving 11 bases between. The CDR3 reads CASSVPAAEAFF. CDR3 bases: TGTGCCAGCAGTGTGCCAGCGGCCGAAGCTTTCTTT.

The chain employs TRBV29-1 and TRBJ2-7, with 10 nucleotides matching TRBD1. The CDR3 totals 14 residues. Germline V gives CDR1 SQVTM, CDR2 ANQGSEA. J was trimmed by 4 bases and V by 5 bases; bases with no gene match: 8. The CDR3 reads CSVRGTGDSYEQYF. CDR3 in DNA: TGCAGCGTTCGTGGGACAGGGGACTCATACGAGCAGTACTTC.

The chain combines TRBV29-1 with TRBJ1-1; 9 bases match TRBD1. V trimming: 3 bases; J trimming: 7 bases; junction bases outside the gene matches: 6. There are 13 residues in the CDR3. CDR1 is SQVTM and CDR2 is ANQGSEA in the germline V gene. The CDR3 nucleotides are TGCAGCGTTGAGACAGGGGGAACACTTGAAGCTTTCTTT. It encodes CSVETGGTLEAFF. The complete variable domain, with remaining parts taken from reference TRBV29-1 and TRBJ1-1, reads SAVISQKPSRDICQRGTSLTIQCQVDSQVTMMFWYRQQPGQSLTLIATANQGSEATYESGFVIDKFPISRPNLTFSTLTVSNMSPEDSSIYLCSVETGGTLEAFFGQGTRLTVV.

CDR3 DNA: TGTGCCAGCAGCTTTGGCAGGTTCTCCTACGAGCAGTACTTC. It specifies CASSFGRFSYEQYF. This rearrangement joins TRBV7-8 to TRBJ2-7; D gene uncertain. Trimming left V 3 bases short and J 0 bases short, with 9 bases between. Germline V gene data show CDR1 as SGHVS and CDR2 as FQNEAQ. CDR3 size: 14 residues.

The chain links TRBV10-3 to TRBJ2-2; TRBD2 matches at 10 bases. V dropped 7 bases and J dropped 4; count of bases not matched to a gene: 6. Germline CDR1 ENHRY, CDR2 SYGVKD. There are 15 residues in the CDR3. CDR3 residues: CAIMSSGSVTGELFF. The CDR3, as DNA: TGTGCCATCATGTCTAGCGGGAGTGTCACCGGGGAGCTGTTTTTT.

CDR3 amino acids: CAISESTSGEQYF. In DNA form, the CDR3 reads TGTGCCATCAGTGAGTCGACTTCTGGCGAGCAGTACTTC. V gene TRBV10-3 combines with J gene TRBJ2-7; D call uncertain. Germline CDR1 is ENHRY and CDR2 is SYGVKD. V was trimmed by 0 bases and J by 6 bases, leaving 9 bases between them. This CDR3 comprises 13 residues.

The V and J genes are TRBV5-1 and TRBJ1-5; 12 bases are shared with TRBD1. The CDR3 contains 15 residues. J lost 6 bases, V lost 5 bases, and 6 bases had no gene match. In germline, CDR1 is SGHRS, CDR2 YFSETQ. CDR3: CASRPGTGGGQPQHF. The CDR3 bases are TGCGCCAGCAGACCCGGGACAGGGGGCGGTCAGCCCCAGCATTTT.

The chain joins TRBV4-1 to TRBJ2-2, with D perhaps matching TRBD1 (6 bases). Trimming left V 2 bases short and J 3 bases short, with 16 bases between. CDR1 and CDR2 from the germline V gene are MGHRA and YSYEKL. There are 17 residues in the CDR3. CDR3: CASSQTLTGGYTGELFF. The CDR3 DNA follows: TGCGCCAGCAGCCAAACCTTGACAGGTGGTTACACCGGGGAGCTGTTTTTT.

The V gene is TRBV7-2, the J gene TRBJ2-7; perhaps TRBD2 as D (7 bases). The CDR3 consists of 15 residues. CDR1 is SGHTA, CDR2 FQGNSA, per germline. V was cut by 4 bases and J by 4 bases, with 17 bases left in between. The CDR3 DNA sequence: TGTGCCAGCAGCTCGGCGGGGGCTCCAACTTACGAGCAGTACTTC. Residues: CASSSAGAPTYEQYF.

CDR3 coding DNA: TGTGCCAGCAGCCCAAACAGGGCTAACAATGAGCAGTTCTTC. Residues: CASSPNRANNEQFF. The V gene is TRBV11-2, the J gene TRBJ2-1; TRBD1 might be the D (6 bases). In germline, CDR1 is SGHAT, CDR2 FQNNGV. The CDR3 contains 14 residues. V lost 5 bases to trimming and J lost 5 bases, with 13 bases between them.

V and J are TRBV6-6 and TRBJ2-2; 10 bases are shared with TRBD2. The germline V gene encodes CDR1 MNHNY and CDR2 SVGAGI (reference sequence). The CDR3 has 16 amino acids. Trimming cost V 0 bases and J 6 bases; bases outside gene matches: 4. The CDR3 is CASSYSASGSAGELFF. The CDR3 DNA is TGTGCCAGCAGTTACTCGGCTAGCGGGAGTGCCGGGGAGCTGTTTTTT.

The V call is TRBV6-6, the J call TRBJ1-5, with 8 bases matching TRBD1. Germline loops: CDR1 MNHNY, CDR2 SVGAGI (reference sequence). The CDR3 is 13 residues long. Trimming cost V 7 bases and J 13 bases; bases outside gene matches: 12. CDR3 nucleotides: TGTGCCAGCACTACAGGGGGGAGGATTACTCAGCATTTT. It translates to CASTTGGRITQHF.

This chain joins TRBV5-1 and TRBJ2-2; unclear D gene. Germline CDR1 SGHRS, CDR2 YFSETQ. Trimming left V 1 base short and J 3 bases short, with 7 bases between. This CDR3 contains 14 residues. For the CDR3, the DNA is TGCGCCAGCAGCTTGCCCGCGGACACCGGGGAGCTGTTTTTT. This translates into CASSLPADTGELFF.

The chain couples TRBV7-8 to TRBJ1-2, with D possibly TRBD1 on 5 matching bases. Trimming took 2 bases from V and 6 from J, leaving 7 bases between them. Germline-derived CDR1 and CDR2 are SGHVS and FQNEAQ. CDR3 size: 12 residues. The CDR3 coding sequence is TGTGCCAGCAGCTTATCGGACAATGGCTACACCTTC. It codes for CASSLSDNGYTF.

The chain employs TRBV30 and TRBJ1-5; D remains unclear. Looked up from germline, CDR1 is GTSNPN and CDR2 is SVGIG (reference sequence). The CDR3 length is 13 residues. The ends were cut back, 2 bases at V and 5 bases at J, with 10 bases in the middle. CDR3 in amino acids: CAWSTARDQPQHF. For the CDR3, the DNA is TGTGCCTGGAGTACGGCGAGGGATCAGCCCCAGCATTTT.

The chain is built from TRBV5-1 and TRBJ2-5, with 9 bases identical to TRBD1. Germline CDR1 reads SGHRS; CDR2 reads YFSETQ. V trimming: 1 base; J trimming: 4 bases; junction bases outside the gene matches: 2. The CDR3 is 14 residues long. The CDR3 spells CASSLTGGPETQYF. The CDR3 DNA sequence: TGCGCCAGCAGCTTGACAGGGGGCCCAGAGACCCAGTACTTC. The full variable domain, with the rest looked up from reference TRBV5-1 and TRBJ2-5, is KAGVTQTPRYLIKTRGQQVTLSCSPISGHRSVSWYQQTPGQGLQFLFEYFSETQRNKGNFPGRFSGRQFSNSRSEMNVSTLELGDSALYLCASSLTGGPETQYFGPGTRLLVL.